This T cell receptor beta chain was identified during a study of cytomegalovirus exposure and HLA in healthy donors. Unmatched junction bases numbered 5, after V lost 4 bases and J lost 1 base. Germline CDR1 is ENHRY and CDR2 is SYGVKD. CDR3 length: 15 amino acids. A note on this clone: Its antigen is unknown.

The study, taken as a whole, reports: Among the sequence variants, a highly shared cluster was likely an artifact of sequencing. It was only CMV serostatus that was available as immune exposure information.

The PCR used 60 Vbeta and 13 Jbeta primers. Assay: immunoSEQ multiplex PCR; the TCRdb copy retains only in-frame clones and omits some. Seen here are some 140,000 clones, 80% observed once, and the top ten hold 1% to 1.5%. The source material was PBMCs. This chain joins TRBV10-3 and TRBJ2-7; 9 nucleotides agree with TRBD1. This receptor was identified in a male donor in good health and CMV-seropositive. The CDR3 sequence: CAISGGQGQSYEQYF. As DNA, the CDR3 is TGTGCCATCAGTGGGGGACAGGGACAGTCCTACGAGCAGTACTTC.